Following are 28 T cell receptor beta chains from one sample sequenced in a study of T cells in Graves' hyperthyroidism and ophthalmopathy (dated by TCRdb to about 2019). Libraries were made using multiplex PCR. Sequenced using an Illumina HiSeq 2000. TCR beta CDR3 regions were amplified from RNA transcripts. The first round of RT-PCR for the TCR CDR3 was performed with the HTBI primer set and the Qiagen OneStep RT-PCR kit. In-frame beta chains were kept once TCRdb had trimmed the public reads at Q25 with fastp and called clones with MiXCR. Merged by CDR3 protein, the rows form single entries marked with the most common genes and DNA. For this sample there are approximately 600,000 distinct CDR3 sequences; around 16% appear just once. Approximately 3.9% of the sample rests with the top ten. Sequencing was done on a sample of blood. These receptors originate from a woman in her thirties with Graves' hyperthyroidism.

The gene calls are TRBV9 and TRBJ2-7; 7 bases are a match to TRBD2. There are 14 residues in the CDR3. Germline CDR1 reads SGDLS; CDR2 reads YYNGEE. V was clipped by 3 bases and J by 1 base; unmatched bases: 4. In DNA form, the CDR3 reads TGTGCCAGCAGCGGTAGCGGGTTTTCCTACGAGCAGTACTTC. It translates to CASSGSGFSYEQYF.

This clonotype was seen ten or more times. CDR3 DNA sequence: TGCGCCAGCAGCCAAGATACGAGGGAGCGCTACGAGCAGTACTTC. Its translation: CASSQDTRERYEQYF. The chain uses TRBV4-3 and TRBJ2-7; D might be TRBD2 (5 bases). Germline CDR1 LGHNA, CDR2 YSLEER. CDR3 length equals 15 residues. The V and J ends lost 0 bases and 3 bases respectively, with 12 bases between them.

This rearrangement joins TRBV7-2 to TRBJ1-6; D is ambiguous. V shed 5 bases and J shed 9 bases, with 14 bases lying between them. The CDR3 has 14 amino acids. CDR1 and CDR2 (germline): SGHTA, FQGNSA. The CDR3 DNA is TGTGCCAGCAGCCCCCTCAGTCGGGCTTCACCCCTCCACTTT. Translation gives CASSPLSRASPLHF.

The chain is built from TRBV2 and TRBJ1-2; TRBD1 is a possible D gene (5 bases). V gave up 8 bases and J gave up 5 bases, with 15 bases separating them. From germline, CDR1 is SNHLY and CDR2 FYNNEI. CDR3 length: 13 amino acids. The DNA of the CDR3 is TGTGCCAGCGAGTCCGGGGCAGGTTATGGCTACACCTTC. This gives the protein CASESGAGYGYTF.

This clonotype has at least ten counts. This sequence joins TRBV27 and TRBJ1-5; a possible D gene is TRBD1 (5 bases). V dropped 9 bases and J dropped 1 base, with 16 bases sitting between them. CDR3 length equals 15 residues. Germline V gene sequence: CDR1 MNHEY, CDR2 SMNVEV (reference sequence). Here the CDR3 reads CASRPGGGSNQPQHF. CDR3 bases: TGTGCCAGTCGACCTGGGGGAGGGAGCAATCAGCCCCAGCATTTT.

This clonotype appeared many times. For the CDR3, the DNA is TGTGCCAGCAGGCCGACAGGGCGGGAGACCCAGTACTTC. Translated, it gives CASRPTGRETQYF. This rearrangement joins TRBV3-1 to TRBJ2-5; 7 bases align to TRBD1. The germline V gene has CDR1 LGHDT and CDR2 YNNKEL (reference sequence). J gave up 5 bases and V 6 bases, and 6 bases lay outside the gene matches. The CDR3 extends over 13 amino acids.

This clonotype was found many times. The chain joins TRBV6-2 or TRBV6-3 to TRBJ2-1, with 7 bases fitting TRBD2. The V segment lost 6 bases and the J segment 0 bases; nucleotides outside the gene matches: 8. This CDR3 is built from 16 residues. CDR1 is MNHEY, CDR2 SVGEGT, per germline. The CDR3 DNA reads as TGTGCCAGCAGGGGGGGTGGCGGGAGCTCCTACAATGAGCAGTTCTTC. It yields the protein CASRGGGGSSYNEQFF.

To note about this clonotype: Since a much larger clone is just one base distant, this may be a read error. The rearrangement links TRBV19 to TRBJ1-1; D remains unclear. Germline V gene lookup returns CDR1 LNHDA and CDR2 SQIVND (reference sequence). The CDR3 sequence is 14 residues long. CDR3 bases: TGTGCCAGTAGTACCCACACCGTGAACACTGAAGCTCTCTTT. Protein: CASSTHTVNTEALF.

This chain links TRBV20-1 with TRBJ2-2; a weak D match, TRBD2 (5 bases). With 3 bases removed from V and 6 bases from J, the gap between germline ends came to 11 bases. This CDR3 is 13 amino acids long. CDR1 is DFQATT, CDR2 SNEGSKA, per germline (reference sequence). CDR3 amino acids: CSARGSVAGELFF. The CDR3 DNA follows: TGCAGTGCTAGGGGTAGCGTTGCCGGGGAGCTGTTTTTT.

This clonotype was observed many times. V and J are TRBV20-1 and TRBJ2-7; 7 nucleotides match TRBD1. Trimming removed 7 bases from V and 5 bases from J; junction bases left unmatched: 11. Germline CDR1 is DFQATT and CDR2 is SNEGSKA (reference sequence). The CDR3 length is 13 residues. In nucleotides, the CDR3 is TGCAGTGTTTACTTAACAGGGGTCCACGAGCAGTACTTC. Encoded protein: CSVYLTGVHEQYF.

At least ten counts were recorded for this clonotype. The rearrangement links TRBV3-1 to TRBJ2-1, with D possibly TRBD2 on 5 matching bases. The CDR3 consists of 16 residues. CDR1 LGHDT and CDR2 YNNKEL come from the germline V gene (reference sequence). Trimming pared 4 bases from V and 0 bases from J, leaving 13 bases between. The CDR3 spells CASSPLDWYSYNEQFF. CDR3 DNA: TGTGCCAGCAGCCCCCTGGACTGGTACTCCTACAATGAGCAGTTCTTC.

This clonotype was seen more than once but under ten times. The rearrangement uses TRBV10-2 and TRBJ2-7, with TRBD1 matching 7 bases. CDR1 is WSHSY, CDR2 SAAADI, per germline. This CDR3 spans 14 amino acids. V was clipped by 7 bases and J by 7 bases; unmatched bases: 13. The CDR3 here is CASIGPATGREQYF. The CDR3 bases are TGCGCCAGCATCGGCCCAGCGACAGGGCGGGAGCAGTACTTC.

The genes are TRBV24-1 and TRBJ2-3, with 7 bases that match TRBD1. V lost 3 bases, J lost 0 bases, and 5 bases stayed unmatched. Germline CDR1 is KGHDR and CDR2 is SFDVKD. The CDR3 sequence is 16 residues long. The CDR3 protein is CATSDRQGTSTDTQYF. As DNA, the CDR3 is TGTGCCACCAGTGATCGACAGGGAACTAGCACAGATACGCAGTATTTT.

This clonotype was found once. The J gene is TRBJ2-5, the V gene TRBV6-2 or TRBV6-3, with a weak D call TRBD1 (6 bases). Trimming left V 1 base short and J 5 bases short, with 14 bases between. The CDR3 is 15 amino acids. CDR1 MNHEY and CDR2 SVGEGT come from the germline V gene. The CDR3 DNA reads as TGTGCCAGCAGTTACTGGCAGGGGCCGGGGGAGACCCAGTACTTC. Protein product: CASSYWQGPGETQYF.

This clonotype occurred many times. This chain uses TRBV12-3 or TRBV12-4 with TRBJ2-7; D might be TRBD1 or TRBD2, each matching 6 bases. The V end was cut by 6 bases, the J end by 7 bases, with 16 bases between. The CDR3 runs 13 residues. The chain's CDR3 is CASSSSGGREQYF. The CDR3 DNA reads TGTGCCAGCAGCTCCTCTGGGGGGCGAGAGCAGTACTTC.

This clonotype was recorded many times. V is TRBV27 and J is TRBJ2-3, with 7 positions matching TRBD2. CDR1 is MNHEY and CDR2 is SMNVEV in the germline V gene (reference sequence). CDR3 length: 14 amino acids. V lost 7 bases, J lost 0 bases, and 4 bases stayed unmatched. CDR3 loop: CASTMTSSTDTQYF. The CDR3 bases are TGTGCCAGCACTATGACTAGCAGCACAGATACGCAGTATTTT.

To note about this clonotype: The junction shows a germline mismatch at one end, possibly a read error. The chain links TRBV9 to TRBJ2-3, with TRBD2 identical over 7 bases. Germline V gene lookup returns CDR1 SGDLS and CDR2 YYNGEE. The CDR3 length is 14 residues. CDR3 in DNA: TGTGCCAGCAGCGTCGGGGGGAGCACAGATGCGCAGTATTTT. Amino acids: CASSVGGSTDAQYF.

This clonotype has only a few counts. The chain employs TRBV29-1 and TRBJ1-1, with D hard to call. The germline V gene encodes CDR1 SQVTM and CDR2 ANQGSEA. Between the trimmed V and J ends, which lost 5 bases and 5 bases, there was a span of 12 bases. This CDR3 contains 12 residues. DNA of the CDR3: TGCAGCGTTAGCGGCTTTGGGACTGAAGCTTTCTTT. Its translation: CSVSGFGTEAFF.

V gene TRBV15 combines with J gene TRBJ2-1; 12 nucleotides match TRBD1. CDR3 length equals 16 residues. Germline V gene lookup returns CDR1 LNHNV and CDR2 YYDKDF (reference sequence). V shed 3 bases and J 3 bases; nucleotides not matched to a gene: 3. The CDR3 protein is CATSRGQGANYNEQFF. The CDR3 DNA sequence: TGTGCCACCAGCAGGGGACAGGGGGCGAACTACAATGAGCAGTTCTTC.

V gene TRBV5-1 combines with J gene TRBJ2-3; 15 bases are shared with TRBD2. The germline CDR1 and CDR2 sequences are SGHRS and YFSETQ. The CDR3 is made up of 17 amino acids. The V and J ends lost 2 bases and 5 bases, in that order; junction bases with no gene match: 6. The CDR3: CASSFGTSGRYGDTQYF. The CDR3, as DNA: TGCGCCAGCAGCTTTGGGACTAGCGGGAGGTATGGAGATACGCAGTATTTT.

CDR3 nucleotide sequence: TGTGCCAGCAGCGTATGGGGGAACACCGGGGAGCTGTTTTTT. Amino acid sequence: CASSVWGNTGELFF. The chain carries TRBV9 and TRBJ2-2; D not resolved. This CDR3 comprises 14 residues. Germline lookup yields CDR1 SGDLS and CDR2 YYNGEE. V lost 1 base, J lost 1 base, and 5 bases lay in between. The variable domain in full, with the rest retrieved from reference TRBV9 and TRBJ2-2, is DSGVTQTPKHLITATGQRVTLRCSPRSGDLSVYWYQQSLDQGLQFLIQYYNGEERAKGNILERFSAQQFPDLHSELNLSSLELGDSALYFCASSVWGNTGELFFGEGSRLTVL.

This clonotype has a count of ten or more. This chain uses TRBV15 with TRBJ1-1; D not certain. Germline assignment: CDR1 LNHNV and CDR2 YYDKDF (reference sequence). This CDR3 is 14 amino acids long. V gave up 1 base and J gave up 5 bases, with 11 bases separating them. The DNA for the CDR3 is TGTGCCACCAGCAGAGTGTCGTCGGGGACTGAAGCTTTCTTT. It is translated as CATSRVSSGTEAFF.

The table lists this clonotype with a few counts. The chain recombines TRBV10-3 with TRBJ2-5, with 7 bases aligning to TRBD2. The V and J ends lost 1 base and 0 bases, in that order; junction bases with no gene match: 5. Germline values: CDR1 ENHRY, CDR2 SYGVKD. The CDR3 loop spans 16 amino acids. CDR3 sequence reads: CAISEWGGENQETQYF. For the CDR3, the DNA is TGTGCCATCAGTGAGTGGGGAGGGGAGAACCAAGAGACCCAGTACTTC.

This clonotype showed up just a few times. The V call is TRBV28, the J call TRBJ2-1; 7 bases map to TRBD2. J gave up 1 base and V 10 bases, and 16 bases lay outside the gene matches. Germline CDR1 and CDR2: MDHEN and SYDVKM. The CDR3 runs to 17 residues. CDR3 protein: CANTPGPLAASYNEQFF. In DNA form, the CDR3 reads TGTGCCAACACCCCGGGGCCTCTAGCGGCTTCCTACAATGAGCAGTTCTTC.

In this sample, this clonotype turned up many times. The V gene is TRBV28, the J gene TRBJ1-1; 7 bases match TRBD1. The CDR3 has 14 amino acids. Germline V lookup: CDR1 MDHEN, CDR2 SYDVKM. The V and J ends lost 8 bases and 2 bases, in that order; junction bases with no gene match: 8. The CDR3, as DNA: TGTGCCAGCCCTCCAAACAGGGGAAACACTGAAGCTTTCTTT. It specifies CASPPNRGNTEAFF.

Notes on this clonotype: A much larger clone lies one base from this, so it may be a read error. This rearrangement joins TRBV6-5 to TRBJ2-1; 7 bases fit TRBD2. Germline V gives CDR1 MNHEY, CDR2 SVGAGI. The CDR3 sequence is 13 residues long. With 4 bases clipped from V and 5 bases from J, the junction kept 2 bases outside the gene matches. The DNA for the CDR3 is TGTGCCAGCAGTTCTCTAGCGGACAATGAGCAGTTCTTC. Its protein is CASSSLADNEQFF.

This clonotype was seen many times. The chain couples TRBV11-3 to TRBJ1-1, with D possibly being TRBD1 (6 bases). V shed 5 bases and J shed 6 bases, with 22 bases lying between them. CDR3 size: 16 residues. Germline V gene sequence: CDR1 SGHNT, CDR2 YENEEA. CDR3 sequence reads: CASSPGTTRSVAEAFF. CDR3 nucleotides: TGTGCCAGCAGCCCTGGGACAACTAGATCGGTGGCTGAAGCTTTCTTT. The variable domain in full, with the rest retrieved from reference TRBV11-3 and TRBJ1-1, is EAGVVQSPRYKIIEKKQPVAFWCNPISGHNTLYWYLQNLGQGPELLIRYENEEAVDDSQLPKDRFSAERLKGVDSTLKIQPAELGDSAVYLCASSPGTTRSVAEAFFGQGTRLTVV.

This clonotype was seen a handful of times. This chain links TRBV4-1 with TRBJ2-1; 8 bases are a match to TRBD1. This CDR3 is built from 17 residues. V gave up 2 bases and J gave up 7 bases; unmatched junction bases: 13. The V gene's germline CDR1 is MGHRA and CDR2 YSYEKL. The CDR3 loop is CASSQKTGGTKLNEQFF. CDR3 DNA: TGCGCCAGCAGCCAAAAAACAGGGGGAACAAAGTTGAATGAGCAGTTCTTC.